The clone carrying this T cell receptor (beta chain) has a handful of counts. The sample is drawn from a study of technical replicates of blood from a few donors. This CDR3 comprises 15 residues. V gave up 4 bases and J gave up 7 bases; unmatched junction bases: 9. Germline V gene lookup returns CDR1 SNHLY and CDR2 FYNNEI. This table comes from immunoSEQ multiplex PCR, and its TCRdb copy is limited to in-frame clones, with some not included. The sample has about 76,000 clones, around 97% seen once; the top ten hold 0.2% to 0.25%. This receptor was identified in a human donor in good health. Specimen: T cells isolated from PBMCs. The chain has TRBV2 and TRBJ2-1; TRBD2 agrees at 8 bases. The CDR3 sequence: CASSVAGTRRNEQFF. DNA for the CDR3: TGTGCCAGCAGTGTGGCCGGGACTAGAAGAAATGAGCAGTTCTTC.